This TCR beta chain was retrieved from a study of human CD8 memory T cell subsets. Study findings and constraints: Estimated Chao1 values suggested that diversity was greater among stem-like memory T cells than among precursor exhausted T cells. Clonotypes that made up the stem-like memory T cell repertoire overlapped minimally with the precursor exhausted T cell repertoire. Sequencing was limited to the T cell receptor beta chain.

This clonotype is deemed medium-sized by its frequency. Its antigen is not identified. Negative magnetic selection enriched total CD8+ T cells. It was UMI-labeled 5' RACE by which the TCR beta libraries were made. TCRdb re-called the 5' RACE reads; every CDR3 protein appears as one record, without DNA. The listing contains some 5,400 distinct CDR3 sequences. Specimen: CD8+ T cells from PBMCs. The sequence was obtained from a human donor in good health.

CDR3 amino acids: CASSPSRGSQETQYF. The rearrangement uses TRBV4-1 and TRBJ2-5. Germline assignment: CDR1 MGHRA and CDR2 YSYEKL. The CDR3 is made up of 15 amino acids.